Following are 27 T cell receptor beta chains from one sample sequenced in a study of early T cells in non-severe SARS-CoV-2 infection. TCRdb independently ran MiXCR on the 5' RACE reads; one entry per CDR3 protein. This sample carries 74,000 or so distinct CDR3 sequences, 9.5% to 15% of them seen once, and the ten largest clones take less than 1.5%. The sequencing input was whole blood. The receptor source for this set is an adult who was a healthcare worker with PCR-confirmed SARS-CoV-2 infection or an uninfected control (not recorded which).

V and J are TRBV7-2 and TRBJ2-3; TRBD2 is a possible D gene (7 bases). Germline V gene data show CDR1 as SGHTA and CDR2 as FQGNSA. The CDR3 runs 15 residues. The V end was cut by 5 bases, the J end by 7 bases, with 19 bases between. The CDR3 DNA reads as TGTGCCAGCAGCCTCTTGGGGGGGGGCCTAAATACGCAGTATTTT. This sequence encodes CASSLLGGGLNTQYF.

The chain combines TRBV6-4 with TRBJ2-3, with 10 bases aligning to TRBD2. This CDR3 has 14 amino acids. With 5 bases clipped from V and 4 bases from J, the junction kept 3 bases outside the gene matches. Per germline, CDR1 MRHNA and CDR2 SNTAGT. The CDR3 nucleotides read TGTGCCAGCAGTACGAGCGGGGGGGCAGATACGCAGTATTTT. Residues: CASSTSGGADTQYF.

This clonotype was picked up many times. This chain links TRBV10-1 with TRBJ2-7; the match to TRBD2 covers 8 bases. After removal of 3 bases from V and 1 base from J, the junction contained 5 bases not matched to a gene. The CDR3 consists of 15 residues. The germline CDR1 and CDR2 sequences are WNHNN and SYGVQD (reference sequence). The CDR3 nucleotides read TGCGCCAGCAGTGATCCGGCTAGCGGGTCCTACGAGCAGTACTTC. Its translation is CASSDPASGSYEQYF.

This clonotype was detected many times. The V and J genes are TRBV15 and TRBJ2-7; D might be TRBD2 (5 bases). The V and J ends lost 0 bases and 7 bases respectively, with 7 bases between them. This CDR3 contains 12 residues. Germline CDR1 LNHNV, CDR2 YYDKDF (reference sequence). CDR3 in amino acids: CATSRDRREQYF. CDR3 bases: TGTGCCACCAGCAGAGATAGGAGGGAGCAGTACTTC.

This clonotype appeared a few times. The gene calls are TRBV3-1 and TRBJ2-5; D not resolved. This CDR3 region has 11 residues. V lost 1 base and J 5 bases, leaving 2 bases between the germline ends. Germline CDR1 reads LGHDT; CDR2 reads YNNKEL (reference sequence). CDR3 bases: TGTGCCAGCAGCCAAGTGGAGACCCAGTACTTC. Its translation: CASSQVETQYF.

This clonotype was counted ten times or more. V is TRBV12-3 or TRBV12-4 and J is TRBJ1-1, with 7 bases identical to TRBD1. The V gene end was trimmed by 6 bases and the J gene end by 2 bases; junction bases not matched to a gene: 3. The CDR3 consists of 13 residues. The CDR3 reads CASSWTGNTEAFF. As DNA, the CDR3 is TGTGCCAGCAGCTGGACAGGAAACACTGAAGCTTTCTTT.

V gene TRBV6-1 combines with J gene TRBJ2-7, with D possibly matching TRBD2 (6 bases). Deletions cut 2 bases from V and 6 bases from J, with 20 bases between. The germline CDR1 and CDR2 sequences are MNHNS and SASEGT. This CDR3 is 16 amino acids long. CDR3 sequence: CASSEPLGLSPREQYF. The CDR3 DNA is TGTGCCAGCAGTGAACCCTTAGGACTATCTCCCCGCGAGCAGTACTTC.

This clonotype was observed many times. This chain links TRBV29-1 with TRBJ1-2; TRBD1 matches 8 bases. The CDR3 spans 13 residues. Looked up from germline, CDR1 is SQVTM and CDR2 is ANQGSEA. The V gene end was trimmed by 6 bases and the J gene end by 2 bases; junction bases not matched to a gene: 5. CDR3 protein: CSVTRGRNYGYTF. CDR3 coding DNA: TGCAGCGTGACCAGGGGGCGCAACTATGGCTACACCTTC.

This clonotype showed up just a few times. The CDR3 nucleotides are TGTGCCAGCTCACCATTGGCTAGCGGAAGCTCTGGGGCCAACGTCCTGACTTTC. Translating gives CASSPLASGSSGANVLTF. The chain couples TRBV18 to TRBJ2-6; TRBD2 aligns across 7 bases. Trimming at V came to 2 bases and at J to 0 bases, leaving 7 bases not matched to a gene. Germline values: CDR1 KGHSH, CDR2 LQKENI. CDR3 length: 18 residues. Using reference TRBV18 and TRBJ2-6 for the parts outside the CDR3, the full variable domain is NAGVMQNPRHLVRRRGQEARLRCSPMKGHSHVYWYRQLPEEGLKFMVYLQKENIIDESGMPKERFSAEFPKEGPSILRIQQVVRGDSAAYFCASSPLASGSSGANVLTFGAGSRLTVL.

This clonotype was detected a few times. J is TRBJ1-6 and V is TRBV7-2; D unclear. The CDR3 has 14 amino acids. Germline V gene sequence: CDR1 SGHTA, CDR2 FQGNSA. Trimming cost V 4 bases and J 9 bases, with 13 bases left between them. The CDR3 reads CASSSGRGSSPLHF. The CDR3 nucleotides read TGTGCCAGCAGCTCCGGTCGGGGTTCTTCACCCCTCCACTTT.

A few counts support this clonotype. The chain uses TRBV11-2 and TRBJ1-4; 7 bases align to TRBD1. V lost 4 bases, J lost 2 bases, and 1 base stayed unmatched. CDR3 size: 14 residues. Germline V CDR1 and CDR2: SGHAT, FQNNGV. This chain's CDR3 is CASSSGQTNEKLFF. As DNA, the CDR3 is TGTGCCAGCAGCTCGGGACAGACTAATGAAAAACTGTTTTTT.

This clonotype was seen a handful of times. V usage is TRBV7-2 and J usage is TRBJ1-1, with a tentative D call TRBD1 (5 bases). V was shortened by 2 bases and J by 4 bases, with 17 bases between the two germline ends. CDR1 is SGHTA and CDR2 is FQGNSA in the germline V gene. This CDR3 is built from 16 residues. CDR3 sequence (DNA): TGTGCCAGCAGCTTAACAGGAACCGGGAGAGGCACTGAAGCTTTCTTT. It specifies CASSLTGTGRGTEAFF. Full variable domain (outside the CDR3, taken from reference TRBV7-2 and TRBJ1-1): GAGVSQSPSNKVTEKGKDVELRCDPISGHTALYWYRQSLGQGLEFLIYFQGNSAPDKSGLPSDRFSAERTGGSVSTLTIQRTQQEDSAVYLCASSLTGTGRGTEAFFGQGTRLTVV.

The table lists this clonotype with a few counts. The rearrangement joins TRBV6-2 or TRBV6-3 to TRBJ1-5; no clear D gene. The CDR3 spans 15 residues. Germline values: CDR1 MNHEY, CDR2 SVGEGT. V lost 4 bases and J 4 bases, leaving 14 bases between the germline ends. CDR3 loop: CASSLFPAENQPQHF. In DNA form, the CDR3 reads TGTGCCAGCAGTTTGTTTCCGGCGGAGAATCAGCCCCAGCATTTT.

The chain employs TRBV7-4 and TRBJ1-2; no definite D call. The CDR3 sequence is 16 residues long. Trimming left V 2 bases short and J 8 bases short, with 21 bases between. Germline V gene data show CDR1 as SGHVT and CDR2 as SQSDAQ. CDR3 region: CASSLLPPDRERGYTF. The CDR3 coding sequence is TGTGCCAGCAGCTTATTACCCCCAGATAGGGAACGAGGCTACACCTTC.

This clonotype has only a few counts. The chain is built from TRBV11-2 and TRBJ1-6; unclear D gene. CDR1 SGHAT and CDR2 FQNNGV come from the germline V gene. V was shortened by 6 bases and J by 10 bases, with 13 bases between the two germline ends. The CDR3 contains 13 residues. The CDR3 coding sequence is TGTGCCAGCAGGGACCAGGAATACTCACCCCTCCACTTT. This gives the protein CASRDQEYSPLHF.

This clonotype was seen more than once but under ten times. V and J are TRBV20-1 and TRBJ2-7, with TRBD2 matching over 7 bases. CDR1 and CDR2 from the germline V gene are DFQATT and SNEGSKA (reference sequence). V was pared by 5 bases and J by 6 bases, with 10 bases of the junction left unmatched. This CDR3 has 13 residues. The CDR3 spells CSARLADRGEQYF. DNA for the CDR3: TGCAGTGCTCGGCTAGCGGATCGCGGCGAGCAGTACTTC.

Ten or more counts support this clonotype. The CDR3 here is CASRAGQGVGEQYF. DNA of the CDR3: TGTGCCAGCAGGGCCGGACAGGGTGTAGGCGAGCAGTACTTC. The J gene is TRBJ2-7, the V gene TRBV7-6; the match to TRBD1 covers 8 bases. CDR3 length equals 14 residues. Losses at the gene ends were 6 bases for V and 6 bases for J; bases not matched to a gene: 10. The germline V gene has CDR1 SGHVS and CDR2 FNYEAQ.

This clonotype was recorded at least ten times. The chain links TRBV28 to TRBJ2-7; D may be TRBD1 or TRBD2 (6 bases each). V was cut by 5 bases and J by 2 bases, with 16 bases left in between. Germline V gives CDR1 MDHEN, CDR2 SYDVKM. CDR3 length: 15 amino acids. Here the CDR3 reads CASSRPGGGPYEQYF. The CDR3 nucleotides read TGTGCCAGCAGTCGCCCCGGTGGGGGGCCCTACGAGCAGTACTTC.

This clonotype appeared a few times. The rearrangement links TRBV30 to TRBJ1-1, with a weak D call TRBD1 (6 bases). The CDR3 sequence is 12 residues long. The germline CDR1 and CDR2 sequences are GTSNPN and SVGIG (reference sequence). The V and J ends lost 0 bases and 7 bases respectively, with 9 bases between them. CDR3 protein: CAWSVKGDEAFF. The CDR3 DNA reads TGTGCCTGGAGTGTTAAGGGGGATGAAGCTTTCTTT.

This clonotype was seen at least ten times. V and J are TRBV27 and TRBJ2-1; TRBD1 aligns across 7 bases. Germline CDR1 and CDR2: MNHEY and SMNVEV (reference sequence). The CDR3 totals 16 residues. V gave up 6 bases and J gave up 3 bases; unmatched junction bases: 11. The CDR3 DNA sequence: TGTGCCAGCAGACCCTACAGGGGCGCAAACTACAATGAGCAGTTCTTC. It yields the protein CASRPYRGANYNEQFF.

This clonotype was detected ten times or more. The CDR3 DNA follows: TGTGCCACCAGCAAGACTAACGGGAATGAGCAGTTCTTC. It is translated as CATSKTNGNEQFF. This rearrangement joins TRBV24-1 to TRBJ2-1; a weak D match, TRBD2 (5 bases). V shed 7 bases and J shed 7 bases, with 13 bases lying between them. Germline loops: CDR1 KGHDR, CDR2 SFDVKD. The CDR3 length is 13 residues.

This clonotype turned up a few times. V usage is TRBV6-2 or TRBV6-3 and J usage is TRBJ1-1; TRBD1 is a possible D gene (5 bases). Looked up from germline, CDR1 is MNHEY and CDR2 is SVGEGT. V lost 3 bases and J lost 5, with 16 bases in between. The CDR3 length is 15 residues. CDR3 in DNA: TGTGCCAGCAGTTATGTTGGGACCCCGGGGACTGAAGCTTTCTTT. Protein: CASSYVGTPGTEAFF.

This chain uses TRBV2 with TRBJ1-2; perhaps TRBD1 as D (5 bases). The CDR3 has 11 amino acids. The V end was cut by 11 bases, the J end by 3 bases, with 10 bases between. CDR1 and CDR2 (germline): SNHLY, FYNNEI. CDR3 residues: CAHGTDYGYTF. CDR3 sequence (DNA): TGTGCCCACGGGACGGACTATGGCTACACCTTC.

Turning to this clonotype: A clone one base away is much larger, so this may be a read error. V is TRBV25-1 and J is TRBJ2-7; 7 nucleotides agree with TRBD2. This CDR3 region has 13 residues. CDR1 and CDR2 from the germline V gene are MGHDK and SYGVNS. Here the CDR3 DNA reads TGTGCCAGCAGAAGGGACTACTCCTACGAGCGGTACTTC. This sequence encodes CASRRDYSYERYF.

This clonotype was found a few times. This chain uses TRBV20-1 with TRBJ2-7; 7 positions agree with TRBD1. Per the germline V gene, CDR1 is DFQATT and CDR2 is SNEGSKA (reference sequence). Losses at the gene ends were 2 bases for V and 2 bases for J; bases not matched to a gene: 6. The CDR3 has 14 residues. For the CDR3, the DNA is TGCAGTGCTAGACCCATAGACAGGGCCTACGAGCAGTACTTC. As protein: CSARPIDRAYEQYF.

This clonotype appeared many times. DNA of the CDR3: TGTGCCAGCAGCTTCATCAGGGTAGAAGAGACTGAAGCTTTCTTT. Encoded protein: CASSFIRVEETEAFF. The V gene is TRBV9, the J gene TRBJ1-1; TRBD1 might be the D (5 bases). Germline CDR1 reads SGDLS; CDR2 reads YYNGEE. The CDR3 extends over 15 amino acids. The V and J ends lost 4 bases and 5 bases respectively, with 18 bases between them.

V is TRBV7-2 and J is TRBJ2-5; 7 nucleotides line up with TRBD1. V trimming: 3 bases; J trimming: 1 base; junction bases outside the gene matches: 5. Germline CDR1 reads SGHTA; CDR2 reads FQGNSA. The CDR3 is made up of 15 amino acids. The DNA for the CDR3 is TGTGCCAGCAGCTTCCTAGGACAGGTCCAAGAGACCCAGTACTTC. The encoded protein is CASSFLGQVQETQYF.